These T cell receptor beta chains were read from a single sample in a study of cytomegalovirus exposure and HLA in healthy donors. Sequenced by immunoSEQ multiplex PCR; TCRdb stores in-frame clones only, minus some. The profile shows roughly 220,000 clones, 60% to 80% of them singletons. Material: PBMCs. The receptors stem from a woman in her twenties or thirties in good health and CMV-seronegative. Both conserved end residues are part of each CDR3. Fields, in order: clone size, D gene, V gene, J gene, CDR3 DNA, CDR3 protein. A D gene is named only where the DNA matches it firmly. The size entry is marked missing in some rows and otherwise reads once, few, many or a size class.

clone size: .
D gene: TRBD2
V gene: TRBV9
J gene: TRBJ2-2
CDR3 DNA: TGTGCCAGCAGCGTAGCAGCGGGAGAGGGTCGGGGGGAGCTGTTTTTT
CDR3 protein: CASSVAAGEGRGELFF

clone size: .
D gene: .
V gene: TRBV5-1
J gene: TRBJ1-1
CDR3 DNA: TGCGTCAGCAGCTCAAGTGAAGGGGACACTGAAGCTTTCTTT
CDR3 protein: CVSSSSEGDTEAFF

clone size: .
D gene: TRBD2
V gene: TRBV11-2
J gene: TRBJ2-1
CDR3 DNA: TGTGCCAGCAGCTCTCGGGGGGACGACTACAATGAGCAGTTCTTC
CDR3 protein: CASSSRGDDYNEQFF

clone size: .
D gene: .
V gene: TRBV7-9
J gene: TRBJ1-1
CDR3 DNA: TGTGCCAGCAGCTTAAGGTCCCAGGGAATAGTTTGGGACACTGAAGCTTTCTTT
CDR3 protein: CASSLRSQGIVWDTEAFF

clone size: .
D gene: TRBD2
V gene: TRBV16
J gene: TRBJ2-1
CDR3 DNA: TGTGCCAGCAGCCCCCGGAGTGAGGGACTAGCGGGAGAGGGGGAATACAATGAGCAGTTCTTC
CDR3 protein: CASSPRSEGLAGEGEYNEQFF

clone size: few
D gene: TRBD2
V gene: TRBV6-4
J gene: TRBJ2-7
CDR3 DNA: TGTGCCAGCAGTGCCGGGACTAGCGGTCCTCCCTACGAGCAGTACTTC
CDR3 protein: CASSAGTSGPPYEQYF

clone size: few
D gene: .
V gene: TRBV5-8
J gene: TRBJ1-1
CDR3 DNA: TGTGCCAGCAGCTTGGGCGGGGGAGGCACTGAAGCTTTCTTT
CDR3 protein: CASSLGGGGTEAFF

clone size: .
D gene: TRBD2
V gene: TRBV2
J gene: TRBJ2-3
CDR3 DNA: TGTGCCAGCAGGGGGACTAACACAGATACGCAGTATTTT
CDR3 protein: CASRGTNTDTQYF

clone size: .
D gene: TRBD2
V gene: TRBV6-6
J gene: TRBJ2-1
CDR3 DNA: TGTGCCAGCACCTCCGTGGAGAAGCGGGGGAATAATGAGCAGTTCTTC
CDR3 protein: CASTSVEKRGNNEQFF

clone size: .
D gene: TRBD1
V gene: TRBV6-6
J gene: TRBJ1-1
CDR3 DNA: TGTGCCAGCAGTCCAAACAGGGGGCTGAACACTGAAGCTTTCTTT
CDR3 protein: CASSPNRGLNTEAFF

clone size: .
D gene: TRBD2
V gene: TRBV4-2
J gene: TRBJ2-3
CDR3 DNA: TGTGCCAGCAGCCTACCGCAACTAGCGGGGGTCACAGATACGCAGTATTTT
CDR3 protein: CASSLPQLAGVTDTQYF

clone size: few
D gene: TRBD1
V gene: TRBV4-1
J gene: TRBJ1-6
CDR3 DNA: TGCGCCAGCAGCCACCCCCCGCGGGTGAGGGGGCTGAATTCACCCCTCCACTTT
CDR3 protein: CASSHPPRVRGLNSPLHF

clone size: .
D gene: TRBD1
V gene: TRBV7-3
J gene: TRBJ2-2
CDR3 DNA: TGTGCCAGCAGCCGGGACAGCTCGAACACCGGGGAGCTGTTTTTT
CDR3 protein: CASSRDSSNTGELFF

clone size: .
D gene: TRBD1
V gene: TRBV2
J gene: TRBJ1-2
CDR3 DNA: TGTGCCAGCAGTGAAGCGGCCGGGACAGGTATTTCAACTAGTGGCTACACCTTC
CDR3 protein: CASSEAAGTGISTSGYTF

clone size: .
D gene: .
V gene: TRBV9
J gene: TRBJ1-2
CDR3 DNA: TGTGCCAGCAGCGTAGGGGGGGTGATCGGCTATGGCTACACCTTC
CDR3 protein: CASSVGGVIGYGYTF

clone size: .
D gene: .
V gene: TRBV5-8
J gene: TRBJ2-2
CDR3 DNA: TGTGCCAGCAGCCGCAGGCGGGAAATTAGGACCGGGGAGCTGTTTTTT
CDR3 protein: CASSRRREIRTGELFF

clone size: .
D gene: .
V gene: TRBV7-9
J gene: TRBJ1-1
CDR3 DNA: TGTTCCAGCAGCTTAGGGATACAGGGCGTGAACACTGAAGCTTTCTTT
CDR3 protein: CSSSLGIQGVNTEAFF

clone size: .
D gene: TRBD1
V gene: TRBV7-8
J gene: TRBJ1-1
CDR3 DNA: TGTGCCAGCAGCTTAGGTGGGACAGGAGGTTCGGCTTTCTTT
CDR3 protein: CASSLGGTGGSAFF

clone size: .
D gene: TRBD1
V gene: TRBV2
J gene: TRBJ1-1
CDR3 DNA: TGTGCCAGCAGACGACAGGGCGGGACTGAAGCTTTCTTT
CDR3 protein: CASRRQGGTEAFF

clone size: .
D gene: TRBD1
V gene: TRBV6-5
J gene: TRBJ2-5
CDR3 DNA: TGTGCCAGCAGCAGGGACAGGGGGGAAGAGACCCAGTACTTC
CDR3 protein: CASSRDRGEETQYF

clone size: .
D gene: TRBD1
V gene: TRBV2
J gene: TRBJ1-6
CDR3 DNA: TGTGCCAGCAGGACAGGGCCACCATCACCCCTCCACTTT
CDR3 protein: CASRTGPPSPLHF

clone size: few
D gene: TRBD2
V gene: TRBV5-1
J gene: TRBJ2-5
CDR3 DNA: TGCGCCAGCAGCGCCACTAGCGGGGGTAGGGAGACCCAGTACTTC
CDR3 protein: CASSATSGGRETQYF

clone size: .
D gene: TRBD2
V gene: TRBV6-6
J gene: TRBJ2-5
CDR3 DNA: TGTGCCAGCAGGGTTAGCGGGAGCTTTGAGACCCAGTACTTC
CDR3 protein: CASRVSGSFETQYF

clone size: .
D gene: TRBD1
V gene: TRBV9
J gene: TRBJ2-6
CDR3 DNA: TGTGCCAGCAGCGCCCATCCGGGGGGGACAGGGGGCGCGACTGGGGCCAACGTCCTGACTTTC
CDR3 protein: CASSAHPGGTGGATGANVLTF

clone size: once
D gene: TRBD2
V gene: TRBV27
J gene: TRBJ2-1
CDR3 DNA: TGTGCCAGCACAAAGGGGCTAGCGGGGACATATGAGCAGTTCTTC
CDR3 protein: CASTKGLAGTYEQFF

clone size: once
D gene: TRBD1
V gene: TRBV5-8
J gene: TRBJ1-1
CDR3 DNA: TGTGCCAGCAGCTTTGACAGGGTAGGGGCTTGGACTGAAGCTTTCTTT
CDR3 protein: CASSFDRVGAWTEAFF

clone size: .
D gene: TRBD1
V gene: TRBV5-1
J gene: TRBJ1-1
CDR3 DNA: TGCGCCAGCAGCCGTACTCCGGGACAGGGGATTTTCACTGAAGCTTTCTTT
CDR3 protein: CASSRTPGQGIFTEAFF

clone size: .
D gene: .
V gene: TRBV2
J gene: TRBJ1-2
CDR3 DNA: TGTGCCAGCAGTGAGCGATCCGACTGGGGCTACACCTTC
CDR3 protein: CASSERSDWGYTF

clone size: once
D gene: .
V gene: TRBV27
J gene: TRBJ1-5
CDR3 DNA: TGTGCCAGCAGTTCTCAGGGAAACAATCAGCCCCAGCATTTT
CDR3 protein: CASSSQGNNQPQHF

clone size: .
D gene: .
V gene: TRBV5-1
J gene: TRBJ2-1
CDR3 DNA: TGCGCCAGCAGCTTGGCGTCCGGGTCTAGCGTCCATGAGCAGTTCTTC
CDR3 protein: CASSLASGSSVHEQFF

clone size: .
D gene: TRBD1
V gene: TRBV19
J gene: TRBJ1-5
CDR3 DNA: TGTGCCAGTGCCGACAGGGTAGCACAGCCCCAGCATTTT
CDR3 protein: CASADRVAQPQHF

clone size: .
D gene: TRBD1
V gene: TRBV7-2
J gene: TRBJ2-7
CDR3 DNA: TGTGCCAGCAGCCTAGACAGGGACCGGTCTCTCTACGAGCAGTACTTC
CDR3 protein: CASSLDRDRSLYEQYF

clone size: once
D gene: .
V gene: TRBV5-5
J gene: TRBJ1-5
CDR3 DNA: TGTGCCAGCAGCCCAAGCGGGACGTCTAATCAGCCCCAGCATTTT
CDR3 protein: CASSPSGTSNQPQHF

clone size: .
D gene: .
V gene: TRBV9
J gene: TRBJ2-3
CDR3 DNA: TGTGCCAGCAGCCGCCGGGCTAGCGCCACAGATACGCAGTATTTT
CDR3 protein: CASSRRASATDTQYF

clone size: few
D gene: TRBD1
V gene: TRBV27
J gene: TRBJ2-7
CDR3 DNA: TGTGCCAGCAGTAGGACAGGGTCCTCCTACGAGCAGTACTTC
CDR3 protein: CASSRTGSSYEQYF

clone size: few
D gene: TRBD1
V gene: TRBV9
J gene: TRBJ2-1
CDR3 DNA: TGTGCCAGCAGCGCCGACCGCAACAGGGGAAAGCAGTTCTTC
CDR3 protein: CASSADRNRGKQFF

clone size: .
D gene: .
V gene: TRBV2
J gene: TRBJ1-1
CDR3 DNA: TGTGCCAGCGGCCTCAGGGGACGGAACACTGAAGCTTTCTTT
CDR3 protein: CASGLRGRNTEAFF

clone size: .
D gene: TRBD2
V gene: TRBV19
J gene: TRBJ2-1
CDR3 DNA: TGTGCCAGTAGTATCCCCGGGACTAGCGGGCCCTACAATGAGCAGTTCTTC
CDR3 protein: CASSIPGTSGPYNEQFF

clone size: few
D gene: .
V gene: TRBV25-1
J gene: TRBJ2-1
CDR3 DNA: TGTGCCAGCAGTGGAATACAGGTTAGCTCCTACAATGAGCAGTTCTTC
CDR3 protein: CASSGIQVSSYNEQFF

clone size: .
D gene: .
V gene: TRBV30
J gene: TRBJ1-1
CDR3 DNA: TGTGCCTGGACAGGGCCAAACACTGAAGCTTTCTTT
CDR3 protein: CAWTGPNTEAFF

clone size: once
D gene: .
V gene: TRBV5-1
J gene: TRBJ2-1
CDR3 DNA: TGCGCCAGCAGCTTGGCCTCCAATGAGCAGTTCTTC
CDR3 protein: CASSLASNEQFF

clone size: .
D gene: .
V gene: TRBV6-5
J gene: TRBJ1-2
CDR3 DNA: TGTGCCAGCAGTTACTCGGCGCGACACCCCTATGGCTACACCTTC
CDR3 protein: CASSYSARHPYGYTF

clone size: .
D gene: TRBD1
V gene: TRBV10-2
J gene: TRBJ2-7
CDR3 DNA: TGCGCCAGCAGGGTAACGACAGGGTTGAGCTACGAGCAGTACTTC
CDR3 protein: CASRVTTGLSYEQYF